This TCR beta chain emerged from a study of tumor-infiltrating lymphocytes in localized non-small cell lung cancer. The wider study: Patients included smokers and never-smokers with various histologies, some sampled after neoadjuvant chemotherapy.

Findings and caveats of the study: Higher tumor T cell infiltration than in uninvolved lung was supported by TCRbeta sequencing. No T-cell fraction difference was seen between IM1 and IM2 tumors.

For this clone: The target antigen is unknown. Within the sample, other DNA sequences also encode this same CDR3.

The table came from immunoSEQ multiplex PCR; TCRdb's copy has only in-frame clones and leaves some out. The sample has approximately 9,500 clones; 60% to 80% are singletons. The CDR3 has 15 amino acids. The germline CDR1 and CDR2 sequences are SGDLS and YYNGEE. With 0 bases removed from V and 0 bases from J, the gap between germline ends came to 10 bases. V gene TRBV9 combines with J gene TRBJ2-7, with D perhaps TRBD1 (6 bases). Input material: lung tumor tissue. The sequence was obtained from a human donor with non-small cell lung cancer. The CDR3 spells CASSVGTASSYEQYF. CDR3 in DNA: TGTGCCAGCAGCGTAGGGACAGCGAGCTCCTACGAGCAGTACTTC.